The next 11 T cell receptor beta chains were all read from a single sample in a study of shared clonotypes between healthy human individuals. Clones were sequenced by immunoSEQ multiplex PCR, and TCRdb holds only the in-frame ones, with some missing. Among 2 million to 2.5 million clones listed, 80% to 95% were seen once. Sequencing was carried out using naive CD4+ T cells from PBMCs. Subset meaning: CD45RA+ positively selected. The receptors come from a man aged 18 to 30 in good health. Some clones in this sample may be carry-over from other donors' samples.

The chain combines TRBV28 with TRBJ1-2, with TRBD1 matching 11 bases. V lost 6 bases, J lost 5 bases, and 5 bases stayed unmatched. This CDR3 is 14 amino acids long. Looked up from germline, CDR1 is MDHEN and CDR2 is SYDVKM. The CDR3 sequence is CASSPGQGGYGYTF. CDR3 DNA: TGTGCCAGCAGCCCGGGACAGGGGGGTTATGGCTACACCTTC.

The chain joins TRBV28 to TRBJ2-1; a weak D match, TRBD1 (6 bases). Trimming cost V 8 bases and J 7 bases, with 15 bases left between them. The CDR3 has 13 residues. CDR1 is MDHEN, CDR2 SYDVKM, per germline. The CDR3 DNA is TGTGCCAGCGGCAGGGGTAAGGGGAATGAGCAGTTCTTC. It translates to CASGRGKGNEQFF.

This clone was found once. CDR3 in DNA: TGTGCCAGCAGCCCACGGCCCAGGGGGGCCTACGAGCAGTACTTC. Amino acids: CASSPRPRGAYEQYF. The chain combines TRBV9 with TRBJ2-7; maybe TRBD1 (7 bases). V was clipped by 4 bases and J by 2 bases, with 16 bases between them. CDR1 and CDR2 (germline): SGDLS, YYNGEE. This CDR3 comprises 15 residues.

Notes on this clone: The identical CDR3 is also encoded by other nucleotide sequences in the sample. This chain uses TRBV5-1 with TRBJ2-5; 7 nucleotides agree with TRBD1. There are 14 residues in the CDR3. Per germline, CDR1 SGHRS and CDR2 YFSETQ. V was clipped by 4 bases and J by 2 bases; unmatched bases: 5. For the CDR3, the DNA is TGCGCCAGCAGCCCGGGACAGTCACAAGAGACCCAGTACTTC. Translation: CASSPGQSQETQYF.

The V gene is TRBV4-3, the J gene TRBJ2-1, with D hard to call. V was shortened by 4 bases and J by 5 bases, with 12 bases between the two germline ends. There are 14 residues in the CDR3. CDR1 and CDR2 from the germline V gene are LGHNA and YSLEER. CDR3: CASSPRTFNNEQFF. CDR3 nucleotides: TGCGCCAGCAGCCCCCGGACGTTCAACAATGAGCAGTTCTTC.

The V call is TRBV2, the J call TRBJ1-2; TRBD1 matches at 10 bases. Germline V gives CDR1 SNHLY, CDR2 FYNNEI. The CDR3 totals 13 residues. V gave up 7 bases and J gave up 6 bases; unmatched junction bases: 5. DNA for the CDR3: TGTGCCAGCACCCGGACAGGGGGTCATGGCTACACCTTC. This encodes CASTRTGGHGYTF.

On this clone itself: The same CDR3 can be traced to other DNA sequences in this sample. The chain has TRBV6-5 and TRBJ2-5; possibly TRBD1 for D (6 bases). The CDR3 spans 14 residues. Germline lookup yields CDR1 MNHEY and CDR2 SVGAGI. Trimming stripped 0 bases from V and 5 bases from J, with 10 bases between. CDR3 amino acids: CASSYSGAGETQYF. The CDR3 DNA follows: TGTGCCAGCAGTTACTCGGGGGCCGGGGAGACCCAGTACTTC.

J is TRBJ1-2 and V is TRBV5-1; TRBD1 is a possible D gene (6 bases). The germline CDR1 and CDR2 sequences are SGHRS and YFSETQ. Deletions cut 2 bases from V and 7 bases from J, with 12 bases between. The CDR3 consists of 13 residues. Here the CDR3 DNA reads TGCGCCAGCAGCTTAGGGACAACACGTGGCTACACCTTC. Translation: CASSLGTTRGYTF.

This clone was observed once. The chain is built from TRBV6-1 and TRBJ1-1; the match to TRBD1 covers 8 bases. CDR3 size: 15 residues. Germline V CDR1 and CDR2: MNHNS, SASEGT. Trimming took 6 bases from V and 0 from J; bases not matched to a gene: 6. This CDR3 reads CASSTGGPLNTEAFF. CDR3 DNA: TGTGCCAGCAGCACAGGGGGACCCTTGAACACTGAAGCTTTCTTT.

V and J are TRBV4-3 and TRBJ1-2; D is unclear. CDR1 is LGHNA and CDR2 is YSLEER in the germline V gene. There are 13 residues in the CDR3. V gave up 0 bases and J gave up 8 bases, with 10 bases separating them. The DNA of the CDR3 is TGCGCCAGCAGCCAAGACGGGGTCTGGGGCTACACCTTC. Its translation is CASSQDGVWGYTF.

V is TRBV7-9 and J is TRBJ1-1; D gene ambiguous. The germline CDR1 and CDR2 sequences are SEHNR and FQNEAQ (reference sequence). The ends were cut back, 5 bases at V and 7 bases at J, with 17 bases in the middle. The CDR3 length is 14 residues. The CDR3: CASSTRDDTLEAFF. The CDR3, as DNA: TGTGCCAGCAGCACAAGAGATGACACACTTGAAGCTTTCTTT.